Listed here are 30 T cell receptor beta chains from one sample, sequenced in a study of identical twins. One entry per CDR3 protein results from TCRdb running MiXCR on the 5' RACE reads. The data show 500,000 to 550,000 distinct CDR3 sequences, about 22% seen once. The sample also formed part of further work on yellow fever vaccine responses in identical twins.

Sequencing input: CD4+ T cells sorted from blood. All receptors derive from a woman under 30 in good health.

This clonotype was seen repeatedly, ten times or more. The V gene is TRBV20-1, the J gene TRBJ1-1; D gene unclear. There are 10 residues in the CDR3. CDR1 DFQATT and CDR2 SNEGSKA come from the germline V gene (reference sequence). V lost 6 bases and J lost 6, with 8 bases in between. CDR3 nucleotide sequence: TGCAGTGCCCGAAACGCTGAAGCTTTCTTT. Protein sequence: CSARNAEAFF.

The rearrangement uses TRBV6-5 and TRBJ2-1, with TRBD2 matching 11 bases. V gave up 2 bases and J gave up 2 bases; unmatched junction bases: 5. The CDR3 contains 17 residues. Germline lookup yields CDR1 MNHEY and CDR2 SVGAGI. The CDR3 sequence: CASSYPSSGRPYNEQFF. The CDR3 DNA reads TGTGCCAGCAGTTACCCCTCTAGCGGGAGGCCCTACAATGAGCAGTTCTTC.

The chain is built from TRBV20-1 and TRBJ2-7; 7 bases agree with TRBD2. CDR3 length equals 13 residues. V lost 3 bases and J lost 2; bases outside the gene matches: 4. Germline CDR1 is DFQATT and CDR2 is SNEGSKA (reference sequence). The CDR3 sequence: CSASSSGAYEQYF. The CDR3 DNA is TGCAGTGCTAGTTCTAGCGGAGCCTACGAGCAGTACTTC.

Here the CDR3 DNA reads TGTGCCAGCAGCATCACGTCGCGGCTAGCCTACAATGAGCAGTTCTTC. Its translation is CASSITSRLAYNEQFF. This chain joins TRBV4-2 and TRBJ2-1; D gene unclear. Trimming shortened V by 5 bases and J by 2 bases, and 16 bases separated the two germline ends. CDR3 length: 16 residues. The V gene's germline CDR1 is LGHNA and CDR2 YNFKEQ.

This clonotype came up once. The rearrangement uses TRBV7-8 and TRBJ2-7, with D tentatively TRBD2 (7 bases). Between the trimmed V and J ends, which lost 3 bases and 3 bases, there was a span of 15 bases. CDR1 is SGHVS and CDR2 is FQNEAQ in the germline V gene. CDR3 size: 15 residues. Written as DNA, the CDR3 is TGTGCCAGCAGCTTCGGGGGGCAGGGGAACTACGAGCAGTACTTC. Amino acid sequence: CASSFGGQGNYEQYF.

The V and J genes are TRBV3-1 and TRBJ2-5, with D uncertain. With 0 bases removed from V and 7 bases from J, the gap between germline ends came to 3 bases. The V gene's germline CDR1 is LGHDT and CDR2 YNNKEL (reference sequence). The CDR3 length is 11 residues. This CDR3 reads CASSQDLTQYF. CDR3 sequence (DNA): TGTGCCAGCAGCCAAGATCTGACCCAGTACTTC.

This clonotype was seen only a few times. This chain uses TRBV20-1 with TRBJ2-5; D is unclear. CDR3 size: 13 residues. Deletions cut 0 bases from V and 3 bases from J, with 8 bases between. Germline V lookup: CDR1 DFQATT, CDR2 SNEGSKA (reference sequence). CDR3 bases: TGCAGTGCTAGAGATCTCAGGAAAGAGACCCAGTACTTC. Protein product: CSARDLRKETQYF.

Only a few counts were recorded for this clonotype. This chain uses TRBV20-1 with TRBJ2-7, with 12 bases identical to TRBD2. Germline V gene data show CDR1 as DFQATT and CDR2 as SNEGSKA (reference sequence). With V trimmed by 4 bases and J by 0 bases, 7 bases remained unmatched. The CDR3 runs to 16 residues. CDR3 protein: CSAMPSGGESSYEQYV. Written as DNA, the CDR3 is TGCAGTGCTATGCCTAGCGGGGGGGAAAGCTCCTACGAGCAGTACGTC.

This chain links TRBV29-1 with TRBJ2-3; D call uncertain. Between the trimmed V and J ends, which lost 2 bases and 0 bases, there was a span of 15 bases. The CDR3 runs to 16 residues. Germline values: CDR1 SQVTM, CDR2 ANQGSEA. The CDR3 protein is CSVETSRGPSTDTQYF. The DNA of the CDR3 is TGCAGCGTTGAAACCAGCCGCGGACCAAGCACAGATACGCAGTATTTT.

The chain links TRBV4-2 to TRBJ2-7, with D possibly matching TRBD2 (5 bases). Trimming stripped 4 bases from V and 2 bases from J, with 12 bases between. The CDR3 totals 14 residues. Germline CDR1 and CDR2: LGHNA and YNFKEQ. The CDR3 DNA is TGTGCCAGCAGCCCTGAACTAGTCCCCTACGAGCAGTACGTC. Translating it yields CASSPELVPYEQYV.

The chain combines TRBV24-1 with TRBJ1-2; 7 bases align to TRBD1. Trimming took 6 bases from V and 2 from J; bases not matched to a gene: 5. The CDR3 runs 14 residues. Germline-derived CDR1 and CDR2 are KGHDR and SFDVKD. This CDR3 reads CATSQGGINYGYTF. The CDR3 DNA is TGTGCCACCAGTCAAGGGGGCATAAACTATGGCTACACCTTC.

The chain employs TRBV29-1 and TRBJ2-2; D call uncertain. CDR3 length equals 12 residues. The germline CDR1 and CDR2 sequences are SQVTM and ANQGSEA. V shed 6 bases and J shed 1 base, with 6 bases lying between them. For the CDR3, the DNA is TGCAGCGTGTGTGGGAACACCGGGGAGCTGTTTTTT. Residues: CSVCGNTGELFF.

The chain combines TRBV12-3 or TRBV12-4 with TRBJ1-2; possible D gene TRBD1, 6 bases. Trimming took off 3 bases at V and 5 bases at J, with 13 bases between the two ends. The CDR3 length is 14 residues. CDR3 nucleotides: TGTGCCAGCAGTTTTACACAGGGAGGGTATGGCTACACCTTC. Translating it yields CASSFTQGGYGYTF.

The chain is built from TRBV6-5 and TRBJ2-7; TRBD1 or TRBD2 may be the D gene (5 bases each). V dropped 2 bases and J dropped 4 bases, with 15 bases sitting between them. Germline CDR1 is MNHEY and CDR2 is SVGAGI. This CDR3 is 15 amino acids long. The CDR3 loop is CASSYDGGRGYEQYF. The CDR3 DNA is TGTGCCAGCAGTTACGATGGGGGAAGGGGTTACGAGCAGTACTTC.

The chain links TRBV11-2 to TRBJ2-7; D is possibly TRBD1 (7 bases). This CDR3 spans 16 amino acids. Looked up from germline, CDR1 is SGHAT and CDR2 is FQNNGV. V lost 2 bases to trimming and J lost 0 bases, with 14 bases between them. The CDR3 is CASSLQGGYSSYEQYV. DNA of the CDR3: TGTGCCAGCAGCTTACAGGGGGGATATAGCTCCTACGAGCAGTACGTC.

The chain employs TRBV5-1 and TRBJ2-5, with D possibly being TRBD2 (5 bases). The CDR3 contains 14 residues. Between the trimmed V and J ends, which lost 0 bases and 4 bases, there was a span of 10 bases. Germline V gene data show CDR1 as SGHRS and CDR2 as YFSETQ. The CDR3 DNA reads as TGCGCCAGCAGCTTGGACGGGGTTGGAGAGACCCAGTACTTC. Translated, it gives CASSLDGVGETQYF.

This chain uses TRBV6-2 or TRBV6-3 with TRBJ2-5; unclear D gene. CDR1 is MNHEY and CDR2 is SVGEGT in the germline V gene. The CDR3 has 15 amino acids. V was shortened by 2 bases and J by 1 base, with 11 bases between the two germline ends. CDR3 residues: CASSYVTRVQETQYF. DNA for the CDR3: TGTGCCAGCAGTTACGTGACAAGAGTCCAAGAGACCCAGTACTTC.

The gene calls are TRBV11-2 and TRBJ2-3, with TRBD2 matching over 13 bases. V was clipped by 3 bases and J by 7 bases; unmatched bases: 16. CDR3 size: 19 residues. The germline V gene encodes CDR1 SGHAT and CDR2 FQNNGV. CDR3 amino acids: CASSFPMGLAGSGINTQYF. In DNA form, the CDR3 reads TGTGCCAGCAGCTTTCCTATGGGACTAGCGGGGAGCGGAATTAATACGCAGTATTTT.

This clonotype was recorded a few times. In nucleotides, the CDR3 is TGTGCCAGTAGCTTTACAGGGACCCAAGAGACCCAGTACTTC. Translating it yields CASSFTGTQETQYF. The V gene is TRBV19, the J gene TRBJ2-5; possible D gene TRBD1, 6 bases. Germline V gene lookup returns CDR1 LNHDA and CDR2 SQIVND (reference sequence). Trimming pared 6 bases from V and 1 base from J, leaving 12 bases between. This CDR3 has 14 residues.

This rearrangement joins TRBV9 to TRBJ2-6; D unclear. The CDR3 spans 17 residues. The germline V gene has CDR1 SGDLS and CDR2 YYNGEE. V gave up 4 bases and J gave up 0 bases, with 14 bases separating them. Here the CDR3 DNA reads TGTGCCAGCAGCCCCTACACGTTAAGCTCTGGGGCCAACGTCCTGACTTTC. Amino acid sequence: CASSPYTLSSGANVLTF. Full variable domain (missing parts from reference TRBV9 and TRBJ2-6): DSGVTQTPKHLITATGQRVTLRCSPRSGDLSVYWYQQSLDQGLQFLIQYYNGEERAKGNILERFSAQQFPDLHSELNLSSLELGDSALYFCASSPYTLSSGANVLTFGAGSRLTVL.

This clonotype was counted ten times or more. The chain employs TRBV6-1 and TRBJ1-1; D not resolved. V lost 6 bases and J lost 1, with 9 bases in between. CDR1 and CDR2 from the germline V gene are MNHNS and SASEGT. This CDR3 has 13 residues. Written as DNA, the CDR3 is TGTGCCAGCAGCGCAACTGGGAACACTGAAGCTTTCTTT. Translation gives CASSATGNTEAFF.

CDR3 sequence (DNA): TGCGCCAGCAGCTTGGGACAACAGGGCTACACCTTC. This translates into CASSLGQQGYTF. The rearrangement joins TRBV5-1 to TRBJ1-2; D not resolved. The CDR3 has 12 residues. Germline V gives CDR1 SGHRS, CDR2 YFSETQ. The V end lost 0 bases, the J end lost 8 bases, and 8 bases lay between the germline ends.

In this sample, this clonotype turned up a few times. The rearrangement joins TRBV6-1 to TRBJ2-3, with D perhaps assigned TRBD1 or TRBD2 (5 bases each). Per the germline V gene, CDR1 is MNHNS and CDR2 is SASEGT. This CDR3 region has 14 residues. Deletions cut 3 bases from V and 3 bases from J, with 10 bases between. The chain's CDR3 is CASSDRDQTDTQYF. The CDR3 DNA follows: TGTGCCAGCAGTGACAGGGACCAAACAGATACGCAGTATTTT.

This clonotype occurred many times. Mismatch with germline at one junction end may stem from a read error. The gene calls are TRBV6-1 and TRBJ2-2; a possible D gene is TRBD2 (6 bases). Germline CDR1 reads MNHNS; CDR2 reads SASEGT. The CDR3 is 14 amino acids. For the CDR3, the DNA is TGCGCCAGCAGGTCCGGGACTAACACCGGGGAGCTGTTTTTT. Encoded protein: CASRSGTNTGELFF.

This chain links TRBV4-2 with TRBJ2-3, with 8 bases matching TRBD2. Germline CDR1 LGHNA, CDR2 YNFKEQ. Trimming took 0 bases from V and 14 from J; bases not matched to a gene: 7. The CDR3 is 13 amino acids. The DNA for the CDR3 is TGTGCCAGCAGCCAAGATTCCGGGGGGGCGGCGTATTTT. Translation gives CASSQDSGGAAYF.

This clonotype was seen a few times. V is TRBV4-2 and J is TRBJ2-1; 12 bases map to TRBD2. The germline V gene encodes CDR1 LGHNA and CDR2 YNFKEQ. V lost 2 bases and J lost 4; bases outside the gene matches: 9. The CDR3 has 18 residues. The CDR3 sequence: CASSQSLASGGGYNEQFF. The CDR3 bases are TGTGCCAGCAGCCAATCCCTAGCTAGCGGGGGGGGGTACAATGAGCAGTTCTTC.

This clonotype was counted a few times. The rearrangement links TRBV7-8 to TRBJ1-6, with TRBD1 identical over 9 bases. The length of the CDR3 is 16 residues. Germline CDR1 and CDR2: SGHVS and FQNEAQ. J lost 9 bases, V lost 1 base, and 7 bases had no gene match. The CDR3 region is CASSLGDRASGSPLHF. The DNA for the CDR3 is TGTGCCAGCAGCTTAGGGGACAGGGCAAGCGGTTCACCCCTCCACTTT.

The J gene is TRBJ2-2, the V gene TRBV18; 8 positions match TRBD2. After removal of 3 bases from V and 5 bases from J, the junction contained 8 bases not matched to a gene. Germline V gene lookup returns CDR1 KGHSH and CDR2 LQKENI. The CDR3 extends over 16 amino acids. The CDR3 reads CASSPSGGVTTGELFF. DNA of the CDR3: TGTGCCAGCTCACCCTCGGGAGGGGTGACAACCGGGGAGCTGTTTTTT. The whole variable domain, remainder taken from reference TRBV18 and TRBJ2-2, is NAGVMQNPRHLVRRRGQEARLRCSPMKGHSHVYWYRQLPEEGLKFMVYLQKENIIDESGMPKERFSAEFPKEGPSILRIQQVVRGDSAAYFCASSPSGGVTTGELFFGEGSRLTVL.

This clonotype was seen more than once but under ten times. This chain connects TRBV15 to TRBJ2-1; 10 bases map to TRBD2. The V segment lost 1 base and the J segment 0 bases; nucleotides outside the gene matches: 3. The CDR3 contains 17 residues. CDR1 and CDR2 from the germline V gene are LNHNV and YYDKDF (reference sequence). The CDR3 protein is CATSRVSGGTSYNEQFF. For the CDR3, the DNA is TGTGCCACCAGCAGAGTTAGCGGGGGGACCTCCTACAATGAGCAGTTCTTC.

The rearrangement joins TRBV4-1 to TRBJ2-7, with D possibly matching TRBD1 (6 bases). This CDR3 comprises 14 residues. The ends were cut back, 0 bases at V and 3 bases at J, with 9 bases in the middle. Germline V gives CDR1 MGHRA, CDR2 YSYEKL. CDR3 DNA: TGCGCCAGCAGCCAAGATACAGGGTACTACGAGCAGTACTTC. Translation: CASSQDTGYYEQYF.